This T cell receptor (beta chain) was obtained from a study of shared T cell receptors in the human thymus. CDR3 length: 18 residues. Germline CDR1 is MNHEY and CDR2 is SMNVEV (reference sequence). V was clipped by 3 bases and J by 6 bases; unmatched bases: 18. The method was immunoSEQ multiplex PCR; TCRdb's version includes in-frame clones alone and lacks a portion of them. The sample lists hundreds of thousands of clones, roughly 94% occurring once. Material for sequencing was thymocytes. The chain couples TRBV27 to TRBJ2-7, with 9 bases that match TRBD1. This TCR was recovered from a human donor. This chain's CDR3 is CASSLPTQGQGKGFEQYF. CDR3 DNA sequence: TGTGCCAGCAGTTTGCCAACCCAAGGACAGGGGAAGGGGTTCGAGCAGTACTTC.